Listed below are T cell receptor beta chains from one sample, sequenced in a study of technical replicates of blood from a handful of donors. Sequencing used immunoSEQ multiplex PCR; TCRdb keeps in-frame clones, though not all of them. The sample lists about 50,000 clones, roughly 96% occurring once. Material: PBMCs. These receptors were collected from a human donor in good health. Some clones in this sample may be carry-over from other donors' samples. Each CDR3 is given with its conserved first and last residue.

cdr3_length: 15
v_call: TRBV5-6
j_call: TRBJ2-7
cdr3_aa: CASSLRGWGPYEQYF

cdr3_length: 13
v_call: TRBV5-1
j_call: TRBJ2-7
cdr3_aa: CASSSTGSYEQYF

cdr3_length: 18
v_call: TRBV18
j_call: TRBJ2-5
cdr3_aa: CASSPPSAGQGSRETQYF

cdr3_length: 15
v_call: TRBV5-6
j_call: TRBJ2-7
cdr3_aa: CASSYGTSGPYAQYF

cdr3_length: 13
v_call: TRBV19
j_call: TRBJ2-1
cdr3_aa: CASRAGASNEQFF

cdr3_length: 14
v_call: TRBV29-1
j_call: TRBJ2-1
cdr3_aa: CSAASATSYNEQFF

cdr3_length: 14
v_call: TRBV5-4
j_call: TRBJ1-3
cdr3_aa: CASSTGVFGNTIYF

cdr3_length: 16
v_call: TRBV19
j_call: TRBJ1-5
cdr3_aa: CASCMGWGDGNQPQHF

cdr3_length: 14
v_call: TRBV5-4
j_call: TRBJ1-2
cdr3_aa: CASSPKGANYGYTF

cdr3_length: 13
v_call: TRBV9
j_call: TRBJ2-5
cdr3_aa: CASSDYGTGTQYF

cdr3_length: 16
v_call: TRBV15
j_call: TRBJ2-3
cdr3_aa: CATSRDWRSSTDTQYF

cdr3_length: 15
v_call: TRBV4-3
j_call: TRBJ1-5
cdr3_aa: CASSQDVGGGQPQHF

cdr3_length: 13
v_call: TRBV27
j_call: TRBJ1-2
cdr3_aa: CASSFSASVRYTF

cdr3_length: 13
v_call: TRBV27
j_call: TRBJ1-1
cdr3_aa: CASSLEGGTEAFF

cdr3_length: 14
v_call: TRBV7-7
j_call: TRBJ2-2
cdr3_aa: CASSSTGKYGELFF

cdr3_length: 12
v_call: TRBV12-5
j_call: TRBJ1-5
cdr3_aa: CASGLARGFLHF

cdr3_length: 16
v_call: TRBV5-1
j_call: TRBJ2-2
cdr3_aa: CASSPRTGWSTGELFF

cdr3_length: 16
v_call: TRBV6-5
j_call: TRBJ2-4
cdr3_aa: CASSSSGALAKNIQYF

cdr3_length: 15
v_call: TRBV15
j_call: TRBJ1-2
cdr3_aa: CATSTPDRSFYGYTF

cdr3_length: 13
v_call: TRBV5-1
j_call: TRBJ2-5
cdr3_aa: CASSFGGLETQYF

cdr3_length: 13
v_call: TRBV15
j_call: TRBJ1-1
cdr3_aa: CATSGRTLDEAFF

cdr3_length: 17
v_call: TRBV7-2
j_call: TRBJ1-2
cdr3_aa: CASSLSGPGTSGYGYTF

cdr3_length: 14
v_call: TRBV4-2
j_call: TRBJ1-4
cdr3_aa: CASSQGQSNEKLFF

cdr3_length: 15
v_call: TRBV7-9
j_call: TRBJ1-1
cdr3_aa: CASSGWTGMNTEAFF

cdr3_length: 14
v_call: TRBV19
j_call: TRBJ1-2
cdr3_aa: CASTEKPPGDGYTF

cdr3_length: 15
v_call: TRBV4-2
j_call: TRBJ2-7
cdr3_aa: CASSWNIGDYREQYF

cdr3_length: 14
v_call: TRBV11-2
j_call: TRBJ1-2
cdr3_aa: CASSFADSNYGYTF

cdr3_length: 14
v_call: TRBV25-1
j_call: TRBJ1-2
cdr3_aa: CASRTDRANYGYTF

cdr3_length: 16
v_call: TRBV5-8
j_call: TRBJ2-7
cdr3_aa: CASSTDGAGAYYEQYF

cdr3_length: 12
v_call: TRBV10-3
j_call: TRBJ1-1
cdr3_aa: CATGDSYTEAFF

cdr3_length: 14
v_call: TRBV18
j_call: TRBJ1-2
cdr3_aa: CASSPLDRPISYTF

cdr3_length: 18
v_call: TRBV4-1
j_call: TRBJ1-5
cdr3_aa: CASSQPTSRDRGNQPQHF

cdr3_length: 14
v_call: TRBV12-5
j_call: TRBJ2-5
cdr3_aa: CASGSATSSETQYF

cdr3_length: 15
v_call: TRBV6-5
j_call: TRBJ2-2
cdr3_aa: CASSLVRGNTGELFF

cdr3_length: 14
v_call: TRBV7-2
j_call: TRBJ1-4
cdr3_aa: CASSPDRGGEKLFF

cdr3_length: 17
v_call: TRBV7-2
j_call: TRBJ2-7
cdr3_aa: CASSLARLAGGSYEQYF

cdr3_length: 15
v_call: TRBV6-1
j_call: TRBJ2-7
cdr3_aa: CASSGGTSGNYEQYF

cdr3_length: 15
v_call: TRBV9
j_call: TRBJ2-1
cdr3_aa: CASSPGGASYNEQFF

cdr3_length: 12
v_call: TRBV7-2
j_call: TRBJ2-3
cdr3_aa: CASSPTSGRQYF

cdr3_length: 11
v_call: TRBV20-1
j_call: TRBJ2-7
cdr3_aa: CSAHPGDEQYF

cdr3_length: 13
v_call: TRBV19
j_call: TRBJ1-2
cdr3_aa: CASSWGTTHGYTF

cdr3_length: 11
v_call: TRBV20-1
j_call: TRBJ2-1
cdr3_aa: CSARLYGEQFF

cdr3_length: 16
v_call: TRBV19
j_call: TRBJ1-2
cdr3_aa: CASSPRIAGLDYGYTF

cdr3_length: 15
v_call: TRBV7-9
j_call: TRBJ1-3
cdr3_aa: CASILWASSGNTIYF

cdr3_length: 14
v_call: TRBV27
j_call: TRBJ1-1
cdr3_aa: CASAYRGTETEAFF